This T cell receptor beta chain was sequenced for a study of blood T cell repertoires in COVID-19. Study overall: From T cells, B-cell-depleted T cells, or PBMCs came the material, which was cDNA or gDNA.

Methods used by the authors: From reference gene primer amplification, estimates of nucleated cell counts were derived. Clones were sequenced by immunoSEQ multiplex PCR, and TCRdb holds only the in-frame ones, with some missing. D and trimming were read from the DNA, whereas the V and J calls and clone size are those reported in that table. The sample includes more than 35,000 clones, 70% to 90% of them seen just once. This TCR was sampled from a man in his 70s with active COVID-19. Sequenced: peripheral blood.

The CDR3 protein is CATEGASWGYTF. CDR3 in DNA: TGTGCCACCGAGGGGGCCTCCTGGGGCTACACCTTC. This chain links TRBV19 with TRBJ1-2, with 7 bases lining up with TRBD1. Germline CDR1 reads LNHDA; CDR2 reads SQIVND (reference sequence). CDR3 length: 12 amino acids. V lost 10 bases, J lost 8 bases, and 10 bases stayed unmatched.